This paragraph covers one T cell receptor beta chain sequence. What it binds is not known. At one end, the junction sequence differs from germline, possibly due to a read error. Profiled with immunoSEQ multiplex PCR; TCRdb holds only in-frame clones, not every one. The sample shows about 140,000 clones, 90% of them seen only once. This specimen belongs to a study of T cell responses to AZD1222 COVID-19 vaccine. For the study at large: Researchers grouped second doses given at about 4 or about 12 weeks into one pool.

This CDR3 contains 13 residues. Germline lookup yields CDR1 MNHEY and CDR2 SMNVEV (reference sequence). The study, taken as a whole, reports: The repertoires were collected only after the peak T cell response. The span of vaccine-associated CD4 TCRs extended across spike, with dominance at 160-218 and 743-854. White British donors predominated, females outnumbered males, and clonal diversity was possibly underestimated.

The receptor's source is an adult in good health. This sample comprised peripheral blood, obtained on day 0 of AZD1222 vaccination. The V and J genes are TRBV27 and TRBJ1-2, with 7 bases matching TRBD1. CDR3 nucleotide sequence: TGTGCCAGCAGTTTATCGCGCCAGGGGGGGAGATTTTTC. The encoded protein is CASSLSRQGGRFF.